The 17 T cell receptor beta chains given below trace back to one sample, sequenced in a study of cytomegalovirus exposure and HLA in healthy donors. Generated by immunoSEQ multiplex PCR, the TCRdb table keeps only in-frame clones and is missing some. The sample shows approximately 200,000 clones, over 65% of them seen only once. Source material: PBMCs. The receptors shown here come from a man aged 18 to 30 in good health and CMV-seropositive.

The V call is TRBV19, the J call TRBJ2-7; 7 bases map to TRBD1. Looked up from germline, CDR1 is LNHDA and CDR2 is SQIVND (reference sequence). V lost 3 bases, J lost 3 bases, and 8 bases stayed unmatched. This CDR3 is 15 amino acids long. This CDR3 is CASSIQTGSNYEQYF. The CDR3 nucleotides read TGTGCCAGTAGTATCCAGACAGGGTCCAACTACGAGCAGTACTTC.

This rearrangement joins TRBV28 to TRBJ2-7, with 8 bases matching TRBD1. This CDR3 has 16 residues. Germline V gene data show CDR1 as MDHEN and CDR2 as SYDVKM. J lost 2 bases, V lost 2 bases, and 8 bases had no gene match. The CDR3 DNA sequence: TGTGCCAGCAGTTTACACCGGGACAGGTCTACCTACGAGCAGTACTTC. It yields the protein CASSLHRDRSTYEQYF.

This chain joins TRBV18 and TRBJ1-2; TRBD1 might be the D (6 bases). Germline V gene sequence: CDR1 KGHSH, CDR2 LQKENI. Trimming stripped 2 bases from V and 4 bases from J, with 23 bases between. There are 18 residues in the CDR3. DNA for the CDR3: TGTGCCAGCTCACCAGTCCCCGCAGGGGTGGGGGAGCCCTATGGCTACACCTTC. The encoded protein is CASSPVPAGVGEPYGYTF.

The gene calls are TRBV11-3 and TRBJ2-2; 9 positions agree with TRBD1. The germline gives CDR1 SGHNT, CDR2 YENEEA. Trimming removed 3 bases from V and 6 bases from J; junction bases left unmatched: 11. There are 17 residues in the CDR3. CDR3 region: CASSLGGDRVSPGELFF. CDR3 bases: TGTGCCAGCAGCTTGGGGGGGGACAGGGTCAGTCCCGGGGAGCTGTTTTTT.

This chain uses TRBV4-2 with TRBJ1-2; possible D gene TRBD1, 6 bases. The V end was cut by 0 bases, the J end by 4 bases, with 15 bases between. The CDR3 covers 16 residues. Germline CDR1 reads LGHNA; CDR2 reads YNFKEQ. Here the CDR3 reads CASSQEGRRGAYGYTF. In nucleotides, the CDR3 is TGTGCCAGCAGCCAAGAGGGCCGACGGGGGGCCTATGGCTACACCTTC.

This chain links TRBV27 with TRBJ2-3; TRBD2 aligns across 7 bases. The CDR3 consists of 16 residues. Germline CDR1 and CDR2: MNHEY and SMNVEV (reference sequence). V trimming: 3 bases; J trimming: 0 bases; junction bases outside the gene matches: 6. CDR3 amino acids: CASSFSLAVSTDTQYF. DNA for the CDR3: TGTGCCAGCAGTTTCAGTCTAGCGGTTAGCACAGATACGCAGTATTTT.

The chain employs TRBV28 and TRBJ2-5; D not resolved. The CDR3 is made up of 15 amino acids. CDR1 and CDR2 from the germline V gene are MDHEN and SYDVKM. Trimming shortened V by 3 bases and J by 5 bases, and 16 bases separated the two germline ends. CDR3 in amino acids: CASSFMLSSPETQYF. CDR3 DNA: TGTGCCAGCAGTTTTATGCTTAGCTCCCCGGAGACCCAGTACTTC.

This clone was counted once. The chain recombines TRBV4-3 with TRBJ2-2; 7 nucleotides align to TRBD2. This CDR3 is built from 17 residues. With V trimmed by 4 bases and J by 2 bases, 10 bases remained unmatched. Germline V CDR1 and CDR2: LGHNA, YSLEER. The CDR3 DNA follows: TGCGCCAGCAGCCGCCAATCTAGCGGAAGTAACACCGGGGAGCTGTTTTTT. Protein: CASSRQSSGSNTGELFF.

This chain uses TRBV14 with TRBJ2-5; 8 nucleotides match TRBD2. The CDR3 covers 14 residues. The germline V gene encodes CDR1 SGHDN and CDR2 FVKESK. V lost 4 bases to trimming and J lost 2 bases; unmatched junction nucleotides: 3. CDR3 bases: TGTGCCAGCAGCCCACTAGCGGTACAAGAGACCCAGTACTTC. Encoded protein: CASSPLAVQETQYF. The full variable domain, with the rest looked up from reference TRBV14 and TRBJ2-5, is EAGVTQFPSHSVIEKGQTVTLRCDPISGHDNLYWYRRVMGKEIKFLLHFVKESKQDESGMPNNRFLAERTGGTYSTLKVQPAELEDSGVYFCASSPLAVQETQYFGPGTRLLVL.

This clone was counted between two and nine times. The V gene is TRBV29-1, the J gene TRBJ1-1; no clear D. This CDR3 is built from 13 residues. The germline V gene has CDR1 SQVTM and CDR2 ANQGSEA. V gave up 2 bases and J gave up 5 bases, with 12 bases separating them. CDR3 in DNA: TGCAGCGTTGAAAACGGGAGGTGGACTGAAGCTTTCTTT. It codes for CSVENGRWTEAFF.

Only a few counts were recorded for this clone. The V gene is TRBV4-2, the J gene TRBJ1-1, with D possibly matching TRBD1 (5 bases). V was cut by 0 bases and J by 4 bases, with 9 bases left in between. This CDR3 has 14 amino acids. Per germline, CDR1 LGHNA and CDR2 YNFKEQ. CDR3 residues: CASSQEWGGTEAFF. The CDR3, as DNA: TGTGCCAGCAGCCAAGAATGGGGGGGCACTGAAGCTTTCTTT.

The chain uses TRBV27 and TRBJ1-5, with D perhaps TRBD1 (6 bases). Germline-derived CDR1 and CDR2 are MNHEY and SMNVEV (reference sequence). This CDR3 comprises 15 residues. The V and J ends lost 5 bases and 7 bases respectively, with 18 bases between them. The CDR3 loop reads CASSPQGTQNQPQHF. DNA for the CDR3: TGTGCCAGCAGTCCCCAGGGGACCCAAAACCAGCCCCAGCATTTT.

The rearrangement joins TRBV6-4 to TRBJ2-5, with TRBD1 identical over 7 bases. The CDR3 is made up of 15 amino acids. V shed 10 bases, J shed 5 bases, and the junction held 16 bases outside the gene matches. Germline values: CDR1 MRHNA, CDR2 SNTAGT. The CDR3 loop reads CANPPGTDISETQYF. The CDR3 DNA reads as TGTGCCAACCCGCCAGGGACAGACATTTCGGAGACCCAGTACTTC.

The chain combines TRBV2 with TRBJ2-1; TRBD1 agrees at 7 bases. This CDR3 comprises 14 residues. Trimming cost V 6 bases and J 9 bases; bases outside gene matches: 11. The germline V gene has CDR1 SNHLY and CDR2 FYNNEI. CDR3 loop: CASSYGTARGEQFF. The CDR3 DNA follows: TGTGCCAGCAGCTACGGGACAGCCAGGGGTGAGCAGTTCTTC.

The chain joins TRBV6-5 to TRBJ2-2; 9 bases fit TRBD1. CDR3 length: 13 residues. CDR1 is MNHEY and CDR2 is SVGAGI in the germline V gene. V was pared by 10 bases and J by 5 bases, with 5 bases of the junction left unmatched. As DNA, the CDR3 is TGTGCCACGAACAGGGGGCAAACCGGGGAGCTGTTTTTT. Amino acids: CATNRGQTGELFF.

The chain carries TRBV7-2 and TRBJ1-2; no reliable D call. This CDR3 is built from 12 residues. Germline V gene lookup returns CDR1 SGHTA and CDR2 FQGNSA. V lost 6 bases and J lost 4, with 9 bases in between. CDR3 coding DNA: TGTGCCAGCAGTCTCGCTAGCTATGGCTACACCTTC. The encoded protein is CASSLASYGYTF.

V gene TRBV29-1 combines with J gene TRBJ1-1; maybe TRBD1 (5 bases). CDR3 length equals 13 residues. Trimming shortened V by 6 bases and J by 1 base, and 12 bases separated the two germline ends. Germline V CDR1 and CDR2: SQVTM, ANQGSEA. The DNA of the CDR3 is TGCAGCGTGACGATGGGGGGGAACACTGAAGCTTTCTTT. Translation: CSVTMGGNTEAFF. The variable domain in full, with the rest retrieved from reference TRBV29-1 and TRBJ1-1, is SAVISQKPSRDICQRGTSLTIQCQVDSQVTMMFWYRQQPGQSLTLIATANQGSEATYESGFVIDKFPISRPNLTFSTLTVSNMSPEDSSIYLCSVTMGGNTEAFFGQGTRLTVV.